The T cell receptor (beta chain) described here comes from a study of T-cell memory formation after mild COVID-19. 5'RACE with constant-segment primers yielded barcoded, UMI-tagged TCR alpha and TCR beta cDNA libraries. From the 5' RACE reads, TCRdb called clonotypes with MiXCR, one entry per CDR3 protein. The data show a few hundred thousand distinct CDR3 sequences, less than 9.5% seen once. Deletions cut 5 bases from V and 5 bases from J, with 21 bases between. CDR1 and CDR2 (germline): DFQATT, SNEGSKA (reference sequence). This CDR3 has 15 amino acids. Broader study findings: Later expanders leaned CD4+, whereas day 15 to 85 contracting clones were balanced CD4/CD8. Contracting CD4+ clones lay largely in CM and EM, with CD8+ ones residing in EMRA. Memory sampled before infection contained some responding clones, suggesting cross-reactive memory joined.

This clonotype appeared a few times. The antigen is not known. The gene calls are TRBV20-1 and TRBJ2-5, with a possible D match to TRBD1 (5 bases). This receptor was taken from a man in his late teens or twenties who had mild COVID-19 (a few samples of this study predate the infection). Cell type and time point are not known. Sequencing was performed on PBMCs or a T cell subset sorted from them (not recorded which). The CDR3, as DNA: TGCAGTGCTCAAGACTTGGGCAGGGTGAGGGAGACCCAGTACTTC. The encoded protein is CSAQDLGRVRETQYF.